These 11 T cell receptor beta chains were sequenced from one sample in a study of neurological immune-mediated disorders. TCRdb ran MiXCR on the 5' RACE reads and lists one entry per CDR3 protein. Found here are tens of thousands of distinct CDR3 sequences, just over 2.5% of them singletons; the top ten hold 1.1%. Material: PBMCs. The receptor source for this set is a woman under 40 with multiple sclerosis.

The table lists this clonotype with many counts. The chain recombines TRBV27 with TRBJ2-3; D uncertain. Trimming removed 5 bases from V and 4 bases from J, with 7 bases in between. The CDR3 extends over 12 amino acids. Germline lookup yields CDR1 MNHEY and CDR2 SMNVEV (reference sequence). The CDR3 DNA reads as TGTGCCAGCAGTGGTTTATCAGATACGCAGTATTTT. Protein product: CASSGLSDTQYF.

This clonotype was recorded at least ten times. V gene TRBV29-1 combines with J gene TRBJ2-7, with 8 bases lining up with TRBD1. CDR1 and CDR2 from the germline V gene are SQVTM and ANQGSEA. CDR3 length: 14 amino acids. J lost 1 base, V lost 6 bases, and 8 bases had no gene match. The CDR3 sequence is CSVSRTGPSYEQYF. Written as DNA, the CDR3 is TGCAGCGTGTCAAGGACAGGGCCTTCCTACGAGCAGTACTTC.

Many counts were recorded for this clonotype. The V call is TRBV25-1, the J call TRBJ1-1; D is possibly TRBD1 (5 bases). CDR1 is MGHDK and CDR2 is SYGVNS in the germline V gene. V was cut by 3 bases and J by 8 bases, with 7 bases left in between. This CDR3 spans 11 amino acids. CDR3: CASSEPGEAFF. The CDR3 DNA follows: TGTGCCAGCAGTGAGCCAGGGGAAGCTTTCTTT.

This clonotype was counted ten times or more. Sequence at one end of the junction differs from germline and may be a read error. The chain uses TRBV28 and TRBJ2-1; TRBD2 is a possible D gene (5 bases). CDR3 length: 12 amino acids. Germline CDR1 and CDR2: MDHEN and SYDVKM. CDR3 bases: TGTGCCAGCAATACCGCGAGGGCTAGAATGAGGTTC. This gives the protein CASNTARARMRF.

This clonotype was seen repeatedly, ten times or more. This sequence joins TRBV27 and TRBJ1-1; D may be TRBD1 (6 bases). Germline CDR1 MNHEY, CDR2 SMNVEV (reference sequence). This CDR3 region has 16 residues. V gave up 5 bases and J gave up 2 bases, with 18 bases separating them. The CDR3 region has the DNA TGTGCCAGCAGTCGAGGGGGGGGCACAGGAAACACTGAAGCTTTCTTT. Its protein is CASSRGGGTGNTEAFF.

In its sample, this clonotype was seen many times. The chain couples TRBV5-1 to TRBJ2-1, with a weak D call TRBD1 (6 bases). The V gene lost 0 bases and the J gene lost 8 bases, with 12 bases spanning the gap. Germline CDR1 SGHRS, CDR2 YFSETQ. The CDR3 covers 14 residues. The CDR3 DNA reads as TGCGCCAGCAGCTTGGGGGGGCTAGCCGATGAGCAGTTCTTC. This codes for CASSLGGLADEQFF.

This clonotype has ten or more counts. The chain employs TRBV5-4 and TRBJ1-1; D remains unclear. CDR1 is SGHNT and CDR2 is YYREEE in the germline V gene (reference sequence). The CDR3 totals 15 residues. Trimming took off 0 bases at V and 1 base at J, with 10 bases between the two ends. The CDR3 here is CASSLVTRSNTEAFF. CDR3 coding DNA: TGTGCCAGCAGCTTGGTGACCAGATCGAACACTGAAGCTTTCTTT.

This clonotype has at least ten counts. V gene TRBV10-3 combines with J gene TRBJ1-1; 8 bases map to TRBD1. Germline-derived CDR1 and CDR2 are ENHRY and SYGVKD. This CDR3 region has 13 residues. With 10 bases clipped from V and 2 bases from J, the junction kept 6 bases outside the gene matches. This CDR3 reads CATLGQVNTEAFF. CDR3 sequence (DNA): TGTGCCACCCTGGGACAGGTCAACACTGAAGCTTTCTTT.

At least ten counts were recorded for this clonotype. The chain employs TRBV29-1 and TRBJ1-3, with D possibly TRBD1 on 6 matching bases. This CDR3 contains 14 residues. Trimming removed 7 bases from V and 0 bases from J, with 13 bases in between. Germline V lookup: CDR1 SQVTM, CDR2 ANQGSEA. This CDR3 reads CSATTGNSGNTIYF. The CDR3 coding sequence is TGCAGCGCCACAACAGGGAACTCTGGAAACACCATATATTTT. Full variable domain (missing parts from reference TRBV29-1 and TRBJ1-3): SAVISQKPSRDICQRGTSLTIQCQVDSQVTMMFWYRQQPGQSLTLIATANQGSEATYESGFVIDKFPISRPNLTFSTLTVSNMSPEDSSIYLCSATTGNSGNTIYFGEGSWLTVV.

This clonotype was detected many times. The V and J genes are TRBV4-3 and TRBJ2-3; 8 bases fit TRBD1. The CDR3 loop spans 17 amino acids. With 6 bases clipped from V and 2 bases from J, the junction kept 13 bases outside the gene matches. In germline, CDR1 is LGHNA, CDR2 YSLEER. The CDR3 DNA follows: TGCGCCAGCAGTTCGGACAGGGTGGACGGGACCACAGATACGCAGTATTTT. Protein product: CASSSDRVDGTTDTQYF.

This clonotype was counted ten times or more. The gene calls are TRBV11-2 and TRBJ2-1; D perhaps matches TRBD1 (5 bases). This CDR3 has 14 residues. Germline loops: CDR1 SGHAT, CDR2 FQNNGV. The germline V and J ends were trimmed by 1 base and 6 bases, with 10 bases remaining between them. Here the CDR3 DNA reads TGTGCCAGCAGCTTAGGGGGCTCAGGCAATGAGCAGTTCTTC. It encodes CASSLGGSGNEQFF.